This T cell receptor (beta chain) is drawn from a study of CD8+CD57+ T cells in acquired aplastic anemia. Study details: Mean DNA quantity obtained from sorted CD4+ and CD8+ cells was around 3.2 ug.

The CDR3 is made up of 14 amino acids. V was shortened by 10 bases and J by 1 base, with 16 bases between the two germline ends. The V gene's germline CDR1 is ENHRY and CDR2 SYGVKD. This clonotype was detected a few times. Its specificity is not known. The CDR3 end shows no conserved phenylalanine or tryptophan, and so a read error is likely. Genomic DNA was employed as the template in profiling TCR beta VDJ and CDR3. TCRdb re-called the reads through MiXCR, storing one row per CDR3 protein. The sample includes fewer than 200,000 distinct CDR3 sequences, roughly 50% of them seen just once. The authors sequenced patients whose flow cytometry had shown CD8+CD57+ cell expansion. Points from the study as a whole: Both patients and controls carried the same twenty-nine CD8+ CDR3 sequences.

The clonotype was recovered from a human donor with aplastic anemia. Sequenced input: sorted CD4+, CD8+, or CD8+CD57+ T cells (not recorded which) from PBMCs. The chain recombines TRBV10-3 with TRBJ1-1, with no clear D. The CDR3 sequence is CASSLKRGNTEAFS. The CDR3, as DNA: TGTGCCAGCTCACTCAAACGGGGGAACACTGAAGCTTTCTCT.